This TCR beta chain was captured by sequencing in a study of T-cell memory formation after mild COVID-19. For the study at large: For the most part, TCR clusters were specific to one donor.

Per germline, CDR1 SGHAT and CDR2 FQNNGV. This CDR3 comprises 16 residues. Germline trimming cut 5 bases from V and 4 bases from J; bases unmatched to any gene: 11. This clonotype was counted many times. The antigen remains unidentified. Whole-study results and caveats: Contracting CD4+ clones were located mainly in CM and EM, and CD8+ clones in EMRA. Later expanders leaned CD4+, whereas day 15 to 85 contracting clones were balanced CD4/CD8.

5'RACE with constant-segment primers built TCRalpha and TCRbeta cDNA libraries with UMIs. TCRdb ran MiXCR on the 5' RACE reads and lists one entry per CDR3 protein. The sample comprises 300,000 to 350,000 distinct CDR3 sequences, roughly 15% of which are singletons, and 20% to 25% rests with the top ten. Material: PBMCs or a T cell subset sorted from them (not recorded which). This TCR came from a man aged 18 to 30 who had mild COVID-19 (a few samples of this study predate the infection). Cell type and time point are not known. The rearrangement joins TRBV11-2 to TRBJ2-3; 8 nucleotides align to TRBD2. As DNA, the CDR3 is TGTGCCAGCAGCCCCCCTGGGCTAGCGGGTGCAGATACGCAGTATTTT. It codes for CASSPPGLAGADTQYF.